Detailed here is one T cell receptor beta chain. As yet, its antigen is unknown. This sample is part of a study of glioma-infiltrating T cells after dendritic cell vaccination. Study-level results: Complete blood and tumor specimen sets were limited to few patients.

Trimming cost V 0 bases and J 0 bases, with 15 bases left between them. The germline gives CDR1 MGHRA, CDR2 YSYEKL. The CDR3 is 17 residues long. TCRB CDR3 was amplified from 2 ug genomic DNA or less. Primers: 60 V beta forward and 13 J beta reverse. Measured with immunoSEQ multiplex PCR; TCRdb has only the in-frame clones, and not every one. The table lists approximately 22,000 clones, 79% of them singletons, with 30% to 45% in the top ten. The source material was blood, sampled before dendritic cell vaccination. The chain joins TRBV4-1 to TRBJ2-7, with D unclear. This clonotype originated in a human donor with glioblastoma. The CDR3 nucleotides read TGCGCCAGCAGCCAAGATTCCTTCCAGCGTCCCTCCTACGAGCAGTACTTC. Protein sequence: CASSQDSFQRPSYEQYF.